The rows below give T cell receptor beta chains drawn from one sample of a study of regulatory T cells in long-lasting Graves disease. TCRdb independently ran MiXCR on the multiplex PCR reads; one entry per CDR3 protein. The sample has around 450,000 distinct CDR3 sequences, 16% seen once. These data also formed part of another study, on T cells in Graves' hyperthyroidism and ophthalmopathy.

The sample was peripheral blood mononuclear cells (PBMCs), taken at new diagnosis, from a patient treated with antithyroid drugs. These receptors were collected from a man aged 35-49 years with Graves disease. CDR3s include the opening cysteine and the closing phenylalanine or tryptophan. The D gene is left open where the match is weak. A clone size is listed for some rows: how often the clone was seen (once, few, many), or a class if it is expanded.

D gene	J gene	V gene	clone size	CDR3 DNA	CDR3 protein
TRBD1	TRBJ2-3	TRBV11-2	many	TGTGCCAGCAGCTTCCCAGGGGGCCCAGCAGATACGCAGTATTTT	CASSFPGGPADTQYF
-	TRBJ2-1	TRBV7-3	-	TGTGCCAGCAGCTCAGGACGGCAGTACAATGAGCAGTTCTTC	CASSSGRQYNEQFF
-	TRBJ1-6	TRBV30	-	TGTGCCTGGAGTCCCCGGGCCTCCTATAATTCACCCCTCCACTTT	CAWSPRASYNSPLHF
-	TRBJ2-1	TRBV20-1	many	TGCAGTGCTTTCCGGGATGAGCAGTTCTTC	CSAFRDEQFF
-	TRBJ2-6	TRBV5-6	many	TGTGCCAGCAGCTTCGTGAGGGCTGGGGCCAACGTCCTGACTTTC	CASSFVRAGANVLTF
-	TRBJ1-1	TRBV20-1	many	TGCAGTGCTAGAGATATCAGGGGGAACACTGAAGCTTTCTTT	CSARDIRGNTEAFF
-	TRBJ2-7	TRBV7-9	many	TGTGCCAGCAGCTTAAATGGGGCTATCTCCTACGAGCAGTACTTC	CASSLNGAISYEQYF
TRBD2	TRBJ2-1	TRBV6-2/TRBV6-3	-	TGTGCCAGCAGTCGGACTAGCAGGGAGCAGTTCTTC	CASSRTSREQFF
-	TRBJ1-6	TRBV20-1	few	TGCAGTGCTAGAGAAGGGATTTCACCCCTCCACTTT	CSAREGISPLHF
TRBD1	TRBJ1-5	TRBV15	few	TGTGCCACCAGCAGAGATCATGGACAGGCCGGTCAGCCCCAGCATTTT	CATSRDHGQAGQPQHF
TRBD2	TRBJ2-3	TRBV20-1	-	TGCAGTGCTAGAGGTATAGCGGGAGAGGCAGATACGCAGTATTTT	CSARGIAGEADTQYF
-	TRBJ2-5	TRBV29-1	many	TGCAGCGTTGTCAGCTTCCAAGAGACCCAGTACTTC	CSVVSFQETQYF
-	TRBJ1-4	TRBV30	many	TGTGCCTGGACGCTCGCCGGGACGGCGAATGAAAAACTGTTTTTT	CAWTLAGTANEKLFF
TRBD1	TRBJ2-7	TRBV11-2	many	TGTGCCAGCAGCACCAACAGGGGCGGCGAGCAGTACTTC	CASSTNRGGEQYF
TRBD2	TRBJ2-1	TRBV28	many	TGTGCCAGCAGCCCCCAGGGACTAGCCGTCCTGGATGAGCAGTTCTTC	CASSPQGLAVLDEQFF
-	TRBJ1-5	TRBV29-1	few	TGCAGCGTTGGCCCCGGGGGCAATCAGCCCCAGCATTTT	CSVGPGGNQPQHF
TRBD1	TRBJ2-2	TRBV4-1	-	TGCGCCAGCAGTAACAGGGGAAGGAACACCGGGGAGCTGTTTTTT	CASSNRGRNTGELFF
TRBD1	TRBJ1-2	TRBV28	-	TGTGCCAGCAGCCAACCCGTGACAGGGAGCGATGGCTACACCTTC	CASSQPVTGSDGYTF
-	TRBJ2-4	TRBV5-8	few	TGTGCCAGCAGCTTGATCGGGGGTGCGAGGGTCATCCAGTACTTC	CASSLIGGARVIQYF
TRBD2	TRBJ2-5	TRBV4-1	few	TGCGCCAGCAGCCAAGTGGGGGGGGGAAAACAAGAGACCCAGTACTTC	CASSQVGGGKQETQYF
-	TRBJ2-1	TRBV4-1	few	TGCGCCAGCAGCCCCCAGGGACGTATAACCGACAATGAGCAGTTCTTC	CASSPQGRITDNEQFF
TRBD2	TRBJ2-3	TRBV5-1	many	TGTGCCAGCAGCCCCGGGGTAGCGGGAGGAGGCACAGATACGCAGTATTTT	CASSPGVAGGGTDTQYF
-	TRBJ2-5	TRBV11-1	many	TGTGCCAGCAGCCCGTCGAGGTACGCAGGTCAAGAGACCCAGTACTTC	CASSPSRYAGQETQYF
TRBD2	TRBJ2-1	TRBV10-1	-	TGCGCCAGCAGTGAGGGACTAGCCGGGTACACTGAGCAGTTCTTC	CASSEGLAGYTEQFF
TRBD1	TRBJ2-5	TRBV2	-	TGTGCCACTCACAGGGGGCATTTGGAGACCCAGTACTTC	CATHRGHLETQYF
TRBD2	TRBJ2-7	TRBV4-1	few	TGCGCCAGCAGCCGAGAACCGGGACTAGCGACCTACGAGCAGTACTTC	CASSREPGLATYEQYF